These 24 T cell receptor beta chains were sequenced from one sample in a study of T cell repertoires in cytomegalovirus infection. Antigen specificity for these receptors is unknown. From the reads, TCRdb called clonotypes with MiXCR, one entry per CDR3 protein. The sample yields around 71,000 distinct CDR3 sequences, around 37% seen once. Material: CD8+ T cells from cultured PBMCs, obtained from culture after CMV antigen stimulation. These receptors were taken from a human donor in good health (CMV status not recorded). Some clones in this sample may be carry-over from other donors' samples.

V gene TRBV24-1 combines with J gene TRBJ2-3, with 14 bases lining up with TRBD2. Germline CDR1 KGHDR, CDR2 SFDVKD. Trimming took 4 bases from V and 2 from J; bases not matched to a gene: 7. This CDR3 has 18 residues. The CDR3 bases are TGTGCCACCAGTGACTATGGGACTAGCGGGGGTCTCACAGATACGCAGTATTTT. Translated, it gives CATSDYGTSGGLTDTQYF.

The chain employs TRBV7-9 and TRBJ2-3, with 8 positions matching TRBD2. Germline lookup yields CDR1 SEHNR and CDR2 FQNEAQ (reference sequence). The CDR3 runs to 17 residues. The junction had 8 bases not matched to a gene; V was cut back by 3 bases and J by 0 bases. CDR3 loop: CASSFPTSEPSTDTQYF. DNA for the CDR3: TGTGCCAGCAGCTTTCCGACTAGCGAGCCTAGCACAGATACGCAGTATTTT.

This clonotype has only one observation. The genes are TRBV11-2 and TRBJ1-2; D remains ambiguous. Germline CDR1 SGHAT, CDR2 FQNNGV. This CDR3 is 13 amino acids long. Trimming cost V 1 base and J 4 bases, with 7 bases left between them. The CDR3 protein is CASSLALGYGYTF. CDR3 nucleotide sequence: TGTGCCAGCAGCTTAGCTCTGGGCTATGGCTACACCTTC.

V gene TRBV5-4 combines with J gene TRBJ1-6, with D hard to call. Germline loops: CDR1 SGHNT, CDR2 YYREEE (reference sequence). The V end lost 4 bases, the J end lost 9 bases, and 14 bases lay between the germline ends. The CDR3 has 14 residues. CDR3 in DNA: TGTGCCAGCAGCAACCTGGAGTGGGGTTCACCCCTCCACTTT. Translated: CASSNLEWGSPLHF.

The gene calls are TRBV10-3 and TRBJ1-2; tentative D call: TRBD1 (6 bases). This CDR3 spans 15 amino acids. The V end lost 7 bases, the J end lost 4 bases, and 19 bases lay between the germline ends. The V gene's germline CDR1 is ENHRY and CDR2 SYGVKD. This CDR3 reads CAINLGGAKGYGYTF. CDR3 in DNA: TGTGCCATCAACCTTGGGGGGGCAAAAGGCTATGGCTACACCTTC.

The CDR3: CASSRDTSYEQYF. CDR3 nucleotides: TGCGCCAGCAGCCGGGACACCTCCTACGAGCAGTACTTC. V is TRBV4-1 and J is TRBJ2-7; D is possibly TRBD1 (6 bases). The ends were cut back, 4 bases at V and 0 bases at J, with 7 bases in the middle. The CDR3 covers 13 residues. The germline V gene has CDR1 MGHRA and CDR2 YSYEKL.

This chain connects TRBV20-1 to TRBJ2-1, with D possibly TRBD2 on 6 matching bases. The CDR3 has 14 residues. Trimming took off 3 bases at V and 8 bases at J, with 17 bases between the two ends. Germline V CDR1 and CDR2: DFQATT, SNEGSKA (reference sequence). CDR3 sequence: CSASGDSPTDEQFF. The CDR3 nucleotides are TGCAGTGCTAGCGGGGACTCCCCGACGGATGAGCAGTTCTTC.

V gene TRBV7-2 combines with J gene TRBJ2-7; 7 nucleotides match TRBD1. The CDR3 totals 14 residues. V lost 5 bases and J lost 2; bases outside the gene matches: 6. In germline, CDR1 is SGHTA, CDR2 FQGNSA. The DNA of the CDR3 is TGTGCCAGCAGCCCGAGACAGGGAACCTACGAGCAGTACTTC. Translation: CASSPRQGTYEQYF.

This chain connects TRBV19 to TRBJ2-2; 8 nucleotides align to TRBD1. The CDR3 covers 16 residues. V was clipped by 3 bases and J by 6 bases; unmatched bases: 9. CDR1 and CDR2 (germline): LNHDA, SQIVND (reference sequence). The CDR3 here is CASSISTGGFAGELFF. Here the CDR3 DNA reads TGTGCCAGTAGTATTTCAACAGGGGGTTTTGCCGGGGAGCTGTTTTTT.

This chain links TRBV28 with TRBJ1-6; D gene unclear. Germline values: CDR1 MDHEN, CDR2 SYDVKM. The V end lost 3 bases, the J end lost 4 bases, and 7 bases lay between the germline ends. The CDR3 totals 14 residues. This CDR3 is CASSLRGYNSPLHF. DNA of the CDR3: TGTGCCAGCAGTTTGCGGGGTTATAATTCACCCCTCCACTTT.

This rearrangement joins TRBV20-1 to TRBJ2-7; D is ambiguous. Deletions cut 0 bases from V and 3 bases from J, with 9 bases between. Per germline, CDR1 DFQATT and CDR2 SNEGSKA (reference sequence). The CDR3 runs 13 residues. The CDR3 nucleotides read TGCAGTGCTAGAGATCGGACGGGCTACGAGCAGTACTTC. Its translation: CSARDRTGYEQYF.

This chain joins TRBV10-3 and TRBJ1-3; D is ambiguous. Trimming removed 0 bases at V and 0 bases at J, with 9 bases between. The CDR3 runs 16 residues. Germline CDR1 is ENHRY and CDR2 is SYGVKD. CDR3 nucleotide sequence: TGTGCCATCAGTGAGTCGAGCATGGGCTCTGGAAACACCATATATTTT. The encoded protein is CAISESSMGSGNTIYF.

This clonotype was recorded at least ten times. The rearrangement joins TRBV20-1 to TRBJ2-1, with TRBD2 identical over 8 bases. Germline CDR1 reads DFQATT; CDR2 reads SNEGSKA (reference sequence). The length of the CDR3 is 13 residues. The junction had 9 bases not matched to a gene; V was cut back by 5 bases and J by 9 bases. The CDR3 DNA follows: TGCAGTGCTGAGGGCCGGGGGGGAGGTGAGCAGTTCTTC. Its protein is CSAEGRGGGEQFF.

The chain is built from TRBV7-6 and TRBJ2-2, with D possibly being TRBD2 (6 bases). Germline V gives CDR1 SGHVS, CDR2 FNYEAQ. CDR3 size: 16 residues. Trimming stripped 0 bases from V and 4 bases from J, with 12 bases between. The CDR3 loop is CASSLARGTGTGELFF. CDR3 in DNA: TGTGCCAGCAGCTTAGCTCGGGGGACCGGCACCGGGGAGCTGTTTTTT. Full variable domain (missing parts from reference TRBV7-6 and TRBJ2-2): GAGVSQSPRYKVTKRGQDVALRCDPISGHVSLYWYRQALGQGPEFLTYFNYEAQQDKSGLPNDRFSAERPEGSISTLTIQRTEQRDSAMYRCASSLARGTGTGELFFGEGSRLTVL.

The chain is built from TRBV6-1 and TRBJ2-4, with 10 bases fitting TRBD2. The trim removed 5 bases at V and 1 base at J, leaving 5 bases unmatched. The CDR3 loop spans 16 amino acids. Looked up from germline, CDR1 is MNHNS and CDR2 is SASEGT. In DNA, the CDR3 is TGTGCCAGCAGTTACAGCGGGGGGGGTGCCAAAAACATTCAGTACTTC. Translating it yields CASSYSGGGAKNIQYF.

This clonotype was seen only a few times. The CDR3 sequence: CSARPALDRRSYEQYF. The CDR3 bases are TGCAGTGCTAGGCCAGCGTTGGACAGACGATCCTACGAGCAGTACTTC. The rearrangement links TRBV20-1 to TRBJ2-7; D perhaps matches TRBD1 (6 bases). Germline CDR1 and CDR2: DFQATT and SNEGSKA (reference sequence). V lost 3 bases and J 1 base, leaving 19 bases between the germline ends. CDR3 length equals 16 residues.

This clonotype appeared many times. The CDR3 sequence is CASSRREVSTEAFF. CDR3 nucleotide sequence: TGTGCCAGCAGTAGGAGGGAGGTCAGCACTGAAGCTTTCTTT. The V call is TRBV6-1, the J call TRBJ1-1, with D unclear. CDR3 length: 14 residues. Trimming removed 5 bases from V and 4 bases from J, with 14 bases in between. Looked up from germline, CDR1 is MNHNS and CDR2 is SASEGT.

V and J are TRBV25-1 and TRBJ2-7; possible D gene TRBD2, 6 bases. Trimming shortened V by 4 bases and J by 6 bases, and 19 bases separated the two germline ends. CDR3 size: 15 residues. The germline V gene encodes CDR1 MGHDK and CDR2 SYGVNS. In DNA form, the CDR3 reads TGTGCCAGCAGTGGACGGGACTTATACAGTGGCGAGCAGTACTTC. Amino acids: CASSGRDLYSGEQYF.

The rearrangement uses TRBV6-8 and TRBJ2-7, with 14 bases aligning to TRBD2. Germline loops: CDR1 MNHGY, CDR2 SAAAGT. V lost 8 bases and J lost 6; bases outside the gene matches: 9. The CDR3 sequence is 15 residues long. As DNA, the CDR3 is TGTGCCAGCCGACTAGCGGGGGGGGGGCCTGGCGAGCAGTACTTC. Translating it yields CASRLAGGGPGEQYF.

This clonotype was seen a handful of times. The chain combines TRBV7-2 with TRBJ2-7, with 8 nucleotides matching TRBD1. Germline V gene data show CDR1 as SGHTA and CDR2 as FQGNSA. The length of the CDR3 is 15 residues. The J segment lost 6 bases and the V segment lost 3 bases, leaving 10 bases of the junction unmatched. CDR3 sequence: CASSLQGAITGEQYF. The CDR3 bases are TGTGCCAGCAGCTTGCAGGGGGCGATTACGGGCGAGCAGTACTTC.

In its sample, this clonotype was seen a few times. The chain recombines TRBV2 with TRBJ1-2; D call uncertain. Germline V gene lookup returns CDR1 SNHLY and CDR2 FYNNEI. The CDR3 consists of 14 residues. V was trimmed by 2 bases and J by 5 bases, leaving 12 bases between them. In nucleotides, the CDR3 is TGTGCCAGCAGTGAAAGACTTCGGGAATATGGCTACACCTTC. It codes for CASSERLREYGYTF.

There are a few counts of this clonotype. V is TRBV5-6 and J is TRBJ2-5; D unclear. The germline V gene has CDR1 SGHDT and CDR2 YYEEEE. V was pared by 1 base and J by 3 bases, with 10 bases between. CDR3 length: 14 amino acids. CDR3 loop: CASSLLGQEETQYF. The CDR3 nucleotides are TGTGCCAGCAGCTTGTTAGGGCAGGAAGAGACCCAGTACTTC.

This CDR3 reads CASSQGLQADTQYF. The CDR3 DNA reads TGCGCCAGCAGCCAGGGACTACAGGCAGATACGCAGTATTTT. The chain carries TRBV4-3 and TRBJ2-3; 7 bases match TRBD2. The CDR3 has 14 amino acids. V trimming: 3 bases; J trimming: 4 bases; junction bases outside the gene matches: 4. The germline V gene encodes CDR1 LGHNA and CDR2 YSLEER.

The V gene is TRBV11-2, the J gene TRBJ2-1; 13 nucleotides agree with TRBD2. V trimming: 5 bases; J trimming: 4 bases; junction bases outside the gene matches: 5. CDR3 length equals 16 residues. Germline CDR1 reads SGHAT; CDR2 reads FQNNGV. The CDR3 nucleotides read TGTGCCAGCAGCATACCGACTAGCGGGGGGTACAATGAGCAGTTCTTC. Protein: CASSIPTSGGYNEQFF.